Sequencing of this T cell receptor beta chain was carried out in a study of cytomegalovirus exposure and HLA in healthy donors. Whole-study findings and limits: Donors belonging to an Asian-associated ancestry cluster reportedly showed fewer N-insertions in productive TCRs than the approximately 700-donor mean, according to what a later analysis found. A later analysis linked a missense DCLRE1C variant to TCR beta V- and J-gene trimming.

Concerning this clone: What it binds is not known.

The primer mix had 60 Vbeta and 13 Jbeta primers. Here immunoSEQ multiplex PCR was the method, and the copy in TCRdb shows in-frame clones only, minus some. The sample comprises around 40,000 clones, approximately 86% of which are singletons, and 8% to 11% rests with the top ten. Germline assignment: CDR1 SGHAT and CDR2 FQNNGV. The V gene end was trimmed by 0 bases and the J gene end by 11 bases; junction bases not matched to a gene: 4. The CDR3 consists of 13 residues. The sequence derives from a woman between 18 and 30 years old in good health and CMV-seropositive. The sequenced sample was PBMCs. The V call is TRBV11-2, the J call TRBJ1-1; 9 nucleotides match TRBD1. CDR3 residues: CASSLEDRGRAFF. The CDR3 bases are TGTGCCAGCAGCTTAGAGGACAGGGGTCGCGCTTTCTTT.